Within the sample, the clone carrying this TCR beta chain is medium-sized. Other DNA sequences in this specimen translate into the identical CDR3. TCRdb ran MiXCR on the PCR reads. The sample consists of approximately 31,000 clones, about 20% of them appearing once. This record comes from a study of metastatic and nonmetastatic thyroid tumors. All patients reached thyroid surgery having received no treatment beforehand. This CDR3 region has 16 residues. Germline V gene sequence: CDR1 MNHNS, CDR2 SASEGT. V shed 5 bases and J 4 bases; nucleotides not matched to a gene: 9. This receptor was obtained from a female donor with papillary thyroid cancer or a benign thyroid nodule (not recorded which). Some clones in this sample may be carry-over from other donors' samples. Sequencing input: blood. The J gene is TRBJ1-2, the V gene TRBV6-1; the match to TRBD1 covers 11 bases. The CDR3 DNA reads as TGTGCCAGCAGTTCCGGGACAGGGGGTGGTAGCTATGGCTACACCTTC. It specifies CASSSGTGGGSYGYTF.